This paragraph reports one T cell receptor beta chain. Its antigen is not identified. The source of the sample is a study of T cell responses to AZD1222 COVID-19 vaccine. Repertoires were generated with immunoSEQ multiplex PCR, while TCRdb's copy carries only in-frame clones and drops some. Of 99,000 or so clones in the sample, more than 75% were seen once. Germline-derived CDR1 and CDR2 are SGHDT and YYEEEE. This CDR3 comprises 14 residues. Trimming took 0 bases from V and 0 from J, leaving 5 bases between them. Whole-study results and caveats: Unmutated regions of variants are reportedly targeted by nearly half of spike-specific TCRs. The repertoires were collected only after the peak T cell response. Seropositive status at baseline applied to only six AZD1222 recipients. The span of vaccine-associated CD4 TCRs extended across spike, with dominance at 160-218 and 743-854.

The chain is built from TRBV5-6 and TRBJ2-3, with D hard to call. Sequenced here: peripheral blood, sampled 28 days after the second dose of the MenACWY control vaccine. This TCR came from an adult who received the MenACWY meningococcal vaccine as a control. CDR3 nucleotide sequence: TGTGCCAGCAGCTTGGTCGTCAGCACAGATACGCAGTATTTT. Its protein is CASSLVVSTDTQYF.